This TCR beta chain was sequenced for a study of cytomegalovirus exposure and HLA in healthy donors. Findings and caveats of the study: Researchers reported from a later analysis that most CMV-associated TCR beta chains appeared HLA-restricted. Links to common viral pathogens appeared, in a later analysis, for several of the most significant clusters. Accurate prediction of HLA-A and HLA-B alleles (for most subjects) was reportedly achieved from TCR beta sequences.

Donors likely had unrecorded immune exposures despite being nominally healthy when sampled. This clone was counted between two and nine times. Antigen specificity is unknown. This CDR3 is built from 12 residues. Trimming left V 3 bases short and J 6 bases short, with 3 bases between. The germline CDR1 and CDR2 sequences are MDHEN and SYDVKM. Use of 60 Vbeta and 13 Jbeta primers characterized the PCR. Here immunoSEQ multiplex PCR was the method, and the copy in TCRdb shows in-frame clones only, minus some. This table has approximately 150,000 clones, over 60% appearing once. This chain joins TRBV28 and TRBJ1-6; D ambiguous. The clonotype was recovered from a woman in her twenties or thirties in good health and CMV-seronegative. The source material was PBMCs. Here the CDR3 reads CASSLANSPLHF. The CDR3 nucleotides read TGTGCCAGCAGTTTGGCTAATTCACCCCTCCACTTT. The entire variable domain, with the rest obtained from reference TRBV28 and TRBJ1-6, is as follows: DVKVTQSSRYLVKRTGEKVFLECVQDMDHENMFWYRQDPGLGLRLIYFSYDVKMKEKGDIPEGYSVSREKKERFSLILESASTNQTSMYLCASSLANSPLHFGNGTRLTVT.